The 18 T cell receptor beta chains listed next were all sequenced from one sample in a study of blood T cell repertoires in COVID-19. The method was immunoSEQ multiplex PCR; TCRdb's version includes in-frame clones alone and lacks a portion of them. The table includes 400,000 to 500,000 clones, 70% to 90% detected once. Material for sequencing was PBMCs or T cells enriched from blood (not recorded which). Receptors were obtained from a woman aged 18-29 years who had been exposed to COVID-19.

CDR3: CASSRLAGVPNEQFF. CDR3 coding DNA: TGTGCCAGCAGTCGACTAGCGGGAGTCCCCAATGAGCAGTTCTTC. The chain joins TRBV2 to TRBJ2-1, with 12 bases matching TRBD2. V was clipped by 5 bases and J by 6 bases; unmatched bases: 5. The CDR3 extends over 15 amino acids. CDR1 is SNHLY and CDR2 is FYNNEI in the germline V gene. Supplemented by reference TRBV2 and TRBJ2-1, the full variable domain reads EPEVTQTPSHQVTQMGQEVILRCVPISNHLYFYWYRQILGQKVEFLVSFYNNEISEKSEIFDDQFSVERPDGSNFTLKIRSTKLEDSAMYFCASSRLAGVPNEQFFGPGTRLTVL.

The rearrangement uses TRBV28 and TRBJ2-7; 11 bases are shared with TRBD2. The V gene end was trimmed by 10 bases and the J gene end by 0 bases; junction bases not matched to a gene: 5. The CDR3 length is 14 residues. The V gene's germline CDR1 is MDHEN and CDR2 SYDVKM. The CDR3 region has the DNA TGTGCCACCCTCGGACTAGCGGGCTCCTACGAGCAGTACTTC. Its protein product is CATLGLAGSYEQYF.

The rearrangement uses TRBV3-1 (or the pseudogene TRBV3-2) and TRBJ2-1; tentatively, D is TRBD2 (6 bases). CDR3 length: 15 residues. The germline V gene encodes CDR1 LGHDT and CDR2 YNNKEL (reference sequence). V gave up 0 bases and J gave up 5 bases, with 11 bases separating them. The CDR3 sequence: CASSQEWTTNNEQFF. For the CDR3, the DNA is TGTGCCAGCAGCCAAGAGTGGACTACAAACAATGAGCAGTTCTTC.

This chain connects TRBV28 to TRBJ2-3, with TRBD2 matching over 13 bases. This CDR3 spans 17 amino acids. CDR1 MDHEN and CDR2 SYDVKM come from the germline V gene. Losses at the gene ends were 6 bases for V and 8 bases for J; bases not matched to a gene: 14. CDR3 in amino acids: CASSLFRLAGGRGTQYF. In nucleotides, the CDR3 is TGTGCCAGCAGCCTTTTCCGACTAGCGGGAGGAAGAGGTACGCAGTATTTT.

This clone turned up a few times. The V gene is TRBV9, the J gene TRBJ1-1; 9 bases match TRBD1. V shed 0 bases and J 4 bases; nucleotides not matched to a gene: 10. CDR1 is SGDLS and CDR2 is YYNGEE in the germline V gene. The CDR3 covers 17 residues. For the CDR3, the DNA is TGTGCCAGCAGCGTAGAGTCGGGACAGGGTAAACGCACTGAAGCTTTCTTT. Translating it yields CASSVESGQGKRTEAFF.

CDR3 loop: CASSSETGGEQFF. In DNA, the CDR3 is TGTGCCAGCTCATCAGAGACAGGTGGTGAGCAGTTCTTC. The chain uses TRBV18 and TRBJ2-1; D might be TRBD1 (6 bases). The CDR3 is 13 residues long. Trimming took off 5 bases at V and 9 bases at J, with 14 bases between the two ends. Germline V CDR1 and CDR2: KGHSH, LQKENI.

This clone was seen only a few times. This chain connects TRBV9 to TRBJ2-1; D gene unclear. V was cut by 0 bases and J by 10 bases, with 11 bases left in between. The CDR3 loop spans 13 amino acids. Per germline, CDR1 SGDLS and CDR2 YYNGEE. The CDR3 DNA follows: TGTGCCAGCAGCGTAGCGGAGCGCATGGAGCAGTTCTTC. Its translation: CASSVAERMEQFF.

The chain recombines TRBV28 with TRBJ1-5; a possible D gene is TRBD1 (6 bases). Trimming removed 3 bases from V and 3 bases from J, with 18 bases in between. The CDR3 length is 17 residues. Germline assignment: CDR1 MDHEN and CDR2 SYDVKM. CDR3 amino acids: CASSFLQGGKNNQPQHF. The CDR3 DNA sequence: TGTGCCAGCAGTTTCCTACAGGGAGGGAAGAACAATCAGCCCCAGCATTTT.

The CDR3 DNA follows: TGCAGCGTAGCCTCGGTTTTAGGGAGCTACGAGCAGTACTTC. This gives the protein CSVASVLGSYEQYF. The chain uses TRBV29-1 and TRBJ2-7; possible D gene TRBD2, 5 bases. Germline CDR1 and CDR2: SQVTM and ANQGSEA. Trimming took off 6 bases at V and 3 bases at J, with 18 bases between the two ends. The CDR3 runs 14 residues.

The chain has TRBV6-5 and TRBJ2-2, with 11 bases fitting TRBD1. The ends lost 6 bases at V and 5 bases at J; junction bases unmatched: 5. The V gene's germline CDR1 is MNHEY and CDR2 SVGAGI. The CDR3 length is 15 residues. Here the CDR3 reads CASRWTGGRTGELFF. The CDR3 DNA follows: TGTGCCAGCAGGTGGACAGGGGGCCGGACCGGGGAGCTGTTTTTT.

In its sample, this clone was seen once. The rearrangement uses TRBV25-1 and TRBJ2-1; 7 nucleotides agree with TRBD2. V lost 4 bases and J lost 0; bases outside the gene matches: 3. The V gene's germline CDR1 is MGHDK and CDR2 SYGVNS. This CDR3 is 15 amino acids long. CDR3 DNA: TGTGCCAGCAGTGTGAGCGGGAACTCCTACAATGAGCAGTTCTTC. Translating it yields CASSVSGNSYNEQFF.

This clone has a handful of counts. The chain couples TRBV3-1 (or the pseudogene TRBV3-2) to TRBJ2-7; perhaps TRBD1 as D (5 bases). Germline CDR1 and CDR2: LGHDT and YNNKEL (reference sequence). V lost 1 base, J lost 2 bases, and 12 bases lay in between. The CDR3 covers 15 residues. For the CDR3, the DNA is TGTGCCAGCAGCCAAGCGTGGCAGGGCACCTACGAGCAGTACTTC. It yields the protein CASSQAWQGTYEQYF.

This chain links TRBV7-9 with TRBJ2-1; D might be TRBD2 (6 bases). The germline CDR1 and CDR2 sequences are SEHNR and FQNEAQ (reference sequence). CDR3 length equals 16 residues. Trimming took 0 bases from V and 4 from J, leaving 13 bases between them. The CDR3 nucleotides are TGTGCCAGCAGCTTAGCATCTAGCGCCCCTTACAATGAGCAGTTCTTC. This codes for CASSLASSAPYNEQFF.

This chain joins TRBV30 and TRBJ1-2, with D unresolved. In germline, CDR1 is GTSNPN, CDR2 SVGIG (reference sequence). The CDR3 spans 13 residues. Trimming removed 2 bases from V and 4 bases from J, with 11 bases in between. CDR3 coding DNA: TGTGCCTGGAGTCTTGGAGGGTCCTATGGCTACACCTTC. Its translation: CAWSLGGSYGYTF.

V and J are TRBV5-1 and TRBJ1-1; the match to TRBD1 covers 9 bases. The germline CDR1 and CDR2 sequences are SGHRS and YFSETQ. The CDR3 spans 15 residues. The V gene end was trimmed by 5 bases and the J gene end by 1 base; junction bases not matched to a gene: 6. The CDR3 region is CASSIQGARNTEAFF. CDR3 DNA: TGCGCCAGCAGTATACAGGGGGCAAGGAACACTGAAGCTTTCTTT.

This clone appeared a single time. V usage is TRBV27 and J usage is TRBJ2-3; 11 bases fit TRBD2. V trimming: 0 bases; J trimming: 0 bases; junction bases outside the gene matches: 2. The CDR3 consists of 17 residues. CDR1 and CDR2 from the germline V gene are MNHEY and SMNVEV (reference sequence). CDR3 sequence: CASSLSRTSGSTDTQYF. The DNA of the CDR3 is TGTGCCAGCAGTTTATCGAGGACTAGCGGGAGCACAGATACGCAGTATTTT.

The chain is built from TRBV9 and TRBJ1-5; the D gene is possibly TRBD1 (6 bases). Germline V gene sequence: CDR1 SGDLS, CDR2 YYNGEE. The CDR3 covers 14 residues. Deletions cut 4 bases from V and 4 bases from J, with 12 bases between. CDR3 sequence: CASSPYDRNQPQHF. The DNA of the CDR3 is TGTGCCAGCAGCCCCTACGACAGGAATCAGCCCCAGCATTTT.

The chain employs TRBV13 and TRBJ2-1, with TRBD2 as a possible D gene (6 bases). The CDR3 spans 17 residues. The V gene's germline CDR1 is PRHDT and CDR2 FYEKMQ (reference sequence). V was shortened by 6 bases and J by 4 bases, with 22 bases between the two germline ends. The CDR3 DNA follows: TGTGCCAGCAGTTTCAACGGGCGGGCGGGATTTTACAATGAGCAGTTCTTC. Protein product: CASSFNGRAGFYNEQFF.